This T cell receptor beta chain was sequenced during a study of cytomegalovirus exposure and HLA in healthy donors. A roughly 120-subject validation cohort, separate from the approximately 670-subject first cohort, supplied the donors. About this clone: What it binds is unknown.

Study-level points and caveats: In the 120 validation repertoires, 85% to 95% of cluster scores exceeded 0, per a later analysis. Reportedly, cytomegalovirus status was diagnosed with high sensitivity and specificity. Some public TCRs appeared in many individuals, while most sequences were rare.

TCRdb's copy holds only in-frame clones and misses some; the assay was immunoSEQ multiplex PCR. The profile shows some 250,000 clones, about 90% of them singletons. What was sequenced was PBMCs. This receptor was identified in a woman aged 25-40 years in good health and CMV-seronegative.

CDR3 loop: CASSEGTSASYEQYF. The DNA of the CDR3 is TGTGCCAGCAGCGAGGGGACTAGCGCCTCCTACGAGCAGTACTTC. The chain recombines TRBV11-3 with TRBJ2-7; 10 bases map to TRBD2. The CDR3 has 15 residues. Germline lookup yields CDR1 SGHNT and CDR2 YENEEA. V shed 5 bases, J shed 0 bases, and the junction held 4 bases outside the gene matches.